The source of this T cell receptor (beta chain) is a study of neoadjuvant nivolumab and ipilimumab in lung cancer (TCRdb year 2020). Background for the entire study: Nivolumab was administered intravenously at 3 mg/kg on days 1, 15 and 29, and in the combination arm ipilimumab 1 mg/kg was added on day 1 only. For each study arm, the primary endpoint of the trial was the rate of major pathologic response (MPR) in the intention-to-treat population. The trial treated 44 patients with operable NSCLC: about 23 were randomized to nivolumab monotherapy and around 21 to nivolumab plus ipilimumab. TCR repertoires in pretherapy (baseline) peripheral blood were compared with TCR repertoires in tumors resected at surgery after neoadjuvant immune checkpoint blockade. Matched pretherapy and resected tumor pairs were analyzed for seven patients, of whom four received nivolumab and three received nivolumab plus ipilimumab. The full study reports these points: Resected tumors had greater TCR richness and clonality than tumor-adjacent uninvolved lung, and increases were observed in more dual-therapy-treated tumors. A positive correlation was observed between pretherapy blood TCR richness and richness in tumors resected after neoadjuvant therapy (Spearman R of about 0.8). No significant correlation was found between TCR clonality and pathologic tumor regression, and only one major-pathologic-response sample was available for the clonality analysis. A small number of samples was subjected to TCR sequencing. From pretherapy to surgery, tumor T-cell richness and clonality increased in three of three dual-therapy tumors but in only two of four nivolumab-treated tumors.

The meaning of the sample's time point label: pretherapy, before neoadjuvant immune checkpoint inhibitors. Samples were obtained from the phase 2 randomized NEOSTAR trial, in which neoadjuvant nivolumab or nivolumab plus ipilimumab followed by surgery was tested in operable NSCLC. As concerns this clone: No cognate antigen has been identified for it. Base qualities were left out, and no much larger clone turns up one base away.

From the cysteine up to the phenylalanine, the CDR3 has a length of 15 residues. Only the CDR3 portion is preserved as DNA: 45 bases, with reading frame beginning at the first base. The germline V gene encodes CDR1 KGHSH and CDR2 LQKENI. V drops 3 bases and J drops 0 bases, leaving 11 bases in between. The library was produced with the immunoSEQ multiplex PCR assay. The original methods were these. Repertoires were summarized by richness and clonality, and significantly expanded and contracted clones were identified between pre- and post-therapy samples. TCRdb provides this immuneACCESS table in a form limited to in-frame rearrangements. Some clones are lacking; in checked studies, under half of them reflect an unresolved V gene, and why the rest are absent is not known. For V, J and clone size, that table is used; D and trimming come from the DNA. This sample has some 50,000 clones in its table, and roughly 90% of those were observed once. Of the sample, about 3.5% is held by the ten largest clones.

The rearranged segments are TRBV18 and TRBJ1-2; the D segment cannot be called with confidence. The receptor's source is an adult with non-small cell lung cancer. Some clones in this sample may be carry-over from other donors' samples. Source: blood, taken before neoadjuvant nivolumab, alone or with ipilimumab. The nucleotide sequence is TGTGCCAGCTCACCTGGGCTCTCCTCTAACTATGGCTACACCTTC. This encodes CASSPGLSSNYGYTF.